Shown below are 10 T cell receptor beta chains from a single sample sequenced in a study of cytotoxic CD8 clonotypes in ibrutinib-treated CLL. The table came from immunoSEQ multiplex PCR; TCRdb's copy has only in-frame clones and leaves some out. The data show 60,000 to 70,000 clones, less than 60% seen once. The sample in question was PBMCs, obtained after 12 months of ibrutinib treatment. The receptors derive from a human donor with chronic lymphocytic leukemia.

This clone was picked up a small number of times. The chain employs TRBV27 and TRBJ1-5; perhaps TRBD1 as D (5 bases). Germline assignment: CDR1 MNHEY and CDR2 SMNVEV (reference sequence). This CDR3 is 15 amino acids long. V was pared by 2 bases and J by 0 bases, with 8 bases between. CDR3 protein: CASSLQGLSNQPQHF. The DNA for the CDR3 is TGTGCCAGCAGTTTACAGGGCCTTAGCAATCAGCCCCAGCATTTT.

The chain employs TRBV20-1 and TRBJ1-3; possibly TRBD1 for D (5 bases). Germline V lookup: CDR1 DFQATT, CDR2 SNEGSKA (reference sequence). The CDR3 is 11 residues long. V was trimmed by 4 bases and J by 11 bases, leaving 12 bases between them. CDR3 coding DNA: TGCAGTGCTACCAGCGGGGGTGCCATATATTTT. Encoded protein: CSATSGGAIYF.

DNA of the CDR3: TGTGCCTGGAGTGCCTCGGATTTAGAGGGCTACACCTTC. It specifies CAWSASDLEGYTF. The chain carries TRBV30 and TRBJ1-2, with D hard to call. The V gene lost 1 base and the J gene lost 8 bases, with 14 bases spanning the gap. CDR1 and CDR2 (germline): GTSNPN, SVGIG (reference sequence). The CDR3 length is 13 residues.

The V call is TRBV27, the J call TRBJ1-2; 7 bases agree with TRBD1. Germline V CDR1 and CDR2: MNHEY, SMNVEV (reference sequence). The CDR3 length is 14 residues. With V trimmed by 2 bases and J by 4 bases, 4 bases remained unmatched. The CDR3 region has the DNA TGTGCCAGCAGTTTAAAGGGGGCCTCCTATGGCTACACCTTC. Its protein is CASSLKGASYGYTF.

The rearrangement links TRBV27 to TRBJ2-5, with no clear D. Germline CDR1 MNHEY, CDR2 SMNVEV (reference sequence). The CDR3 runs 14 residues. Trimming cost V 5 bases and J 5 bases, with 15 bases left between them. CDR3 nucleotides: TGTGCCAGCAGTCCCCGAACTCCAAGGGAGACCCAGTACTTC. Its translation is CASSPRTPRETQYF.

The CDR3 loop reads CASSDTNQPQHF. The CDR3 DNA is TGTGCCAGTAGCGACACGAATCAGCCCCAGCATTTT. This chain joins TRBV19 and TRBJ1-5, with D unclear. Germline assignment: CDR1 LNHDA and CDR2 SQIVND (reference sequence). The CDR3 has 12 residues. With 6 bases removed from V and 4 bases from J, the gap between germline ends came to 7 bases.

This chain connects TRBV2 to TRBJ2-3; 7 nucleotides align to TRBD1. Trimming removed 2 bases from V and 10 bases from J; junction bases left unmatched: 6. Germline assignment: CDR1 SNHLY and CDR2 FYNNEI. The CDR3 contains 13 residues. CDR3 residues: CASSESTGAAQYF. CDR3 nucleotides: TGTGCCAGCAGTGAATCCACAGGGGCGGCGCAGTATTTT.

In its sample, this clone was seen a few times. The J gene is TRBJ2-1, the V gene TRBV5-4, with TRBD2 matching 16 bases. This CDR3 comprises 17 residues. Per germline, CDR1 SGHNT and CDR2 YYREEE (reference sequence). V lost 3 bases and J lost 6; bases outside the gene matches: 6. The CDR3 protein is CASSSGTSGGAGNEQFF. CDR3 DNA sequence: TGTGCCAGCAGCTCAGGGACTAGCGGGGGGGCAGGCAATGAGCAGTTCTTC.

This chain links TRBV28 with TRBJ2-7; D gene unclear. The CDR3 consists of 16 residues. Germline CDR1 reads MDHEN; CDR2 reads SYDVKM. Trimming took 5 bases from V and 5 from J, leaving 22 bases between them. CDR3 amino acids: CASSPLTIRMNHEQYV. CDR3 DNA: TGTGCCAGCAGTCCCTTGACAATAAGGATGAACCACGAGCAGTACGTC.

This sequence joins TRBV6-5 and TRBJ1-3, with a weak D call TRBD1 (5 bases). From germline, CDR1 is MNHEY and CDR2 SVGAGI. V lost 4 bases, J lost 4 bases, and 14 bases lay in between. CDR3 size: 15 residues. CDR3 in amino acids: CASSSSGLVGNTIYF. The CDR3 bases are TGTGCCAGCAGTTCCTCGGGGCTGGTAGGAAACACCATATATTTT.